The sequence of this T cell receptor (beta chain) was determined in a study of blood T cell repertoires in COVID-19. Whole-study context: The United States, Italy and Spain were the sources of the acute and convalescent COVID-19 samples. PBMCs, B-cell-depleted T cells, or T cells were the source of the cDNA or gDNA that made up the material.

In the original workflow: Scientists estimated how many nucleated cells there were by amplifying reference gene primers. Clones were read by immunoSEQ multiplex PCR, and TCRdb kept only the in-frame ones, dropping some. D and trimming come from the DNA, and the V and J calls and clone size come from that table. The sample lists about 240,000 clones, 75% to 90% occurring once. J lost 1 base, V lost 5 bases, and 4 bases had no gene match. The CDR3 spans 15 residues. The germline gives CDR1 KGHDR, CDR2 SFDVKD. The sample was peripheral blood. The receptor's source is a man aged 60 to 75 who had recovered from COVID-19. The chain employs TRBV24-1 and TRBJ2-3; 8 bases line up with TRBD1. CDR3 bases: TGTGCCACCAGTGTTCGGGACAGGCGCACAGATACGCAGTATTTT. Translation gives CATSVRDRRTDTQYF.